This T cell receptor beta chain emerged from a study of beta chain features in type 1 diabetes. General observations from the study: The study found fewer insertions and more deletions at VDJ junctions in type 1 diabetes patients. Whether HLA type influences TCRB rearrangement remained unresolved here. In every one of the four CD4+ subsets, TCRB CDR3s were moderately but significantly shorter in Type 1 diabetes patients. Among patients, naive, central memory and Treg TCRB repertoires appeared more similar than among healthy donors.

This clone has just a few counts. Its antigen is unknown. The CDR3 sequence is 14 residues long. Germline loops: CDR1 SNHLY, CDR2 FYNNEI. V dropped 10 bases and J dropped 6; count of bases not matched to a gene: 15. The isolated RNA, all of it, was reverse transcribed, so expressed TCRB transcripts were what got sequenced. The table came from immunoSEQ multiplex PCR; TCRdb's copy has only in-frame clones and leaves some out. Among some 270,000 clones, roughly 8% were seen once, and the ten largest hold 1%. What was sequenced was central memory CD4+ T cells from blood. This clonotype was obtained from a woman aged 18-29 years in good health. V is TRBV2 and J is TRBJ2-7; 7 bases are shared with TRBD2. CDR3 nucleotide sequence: TGTGCCACCTCGTTGGGGGAGGGCCCCTCCGAGCAGTACTTC. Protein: CATSLGEGPSEQYF.